These 6 T cell receptor beta chains originate from one sample sequenced in a study of immune heterogeneity within non-small cell lung tumors. A first 10-cycle multiplex round used 32 V-gene and 13 J-gene primers on TCR beta CDR3. MiXCR, run by TCRdb on the multiplex PCR reads, gives a single entry per CDR3 protein. The profile covers thousands of distinct CDR3 sequences, with 27% appearing a single time and more than 9% taken by the ten largest. Template input was genomic DNA from bulk tumor (about 640 ng per sample). Several spatially distant biopsies were obtained per primary tumor intraoperatively. Curative surgery was performed on patients who had untreated, newly diagnosed non-small cell lung cancer. Sequencing input: lung tumor tissue. All receptors derive from a man in his 60s with non-small cell lung cancer.

By its share, this clonotype is large. The V call is TRBV6-1, the J call TRBJ2-7; 8 positions match TRBD2. Germline CDR1 is MNHNS and CDR2 is SASEGT. With 5 bases clipped from V and 5 bases from J, the junction kept 11 bases outside the gene matches. This CDR3 is 15 amino acids long. The CDR3 protein is CASSYGGLAGNEQYF. DNA for the CDR3: TGTGCCAGCAGTTACGGCGGACTAGCTGGCAACGAGCAGTACTTC.

A remark on this clonotype: A much more abundant neighbour one base away suggests this may be a read error. V and J are TRBV18 and TRBJ2-2, with no clear D. CDR3 length equals 12 residues. Germline V lookup: CDR1 KGHSH, CDR2 LQKENI. For the CDR3, the DNA is TGTACCAGCTCGAGACGGACCGGGGAGCTGTTTTTT. Translated: CTSSRRTGELFF.

Sample share makes this clonotype medium-sized. The chain links TRBV12-3 or TRBV12-4 to TRBJ1-2; TRBD1 might be the D (6 bases). Trimming shortened V by 6 bases and J by 4 bases, and 18 bases separated the two germline ends. CDR3 length equals 15 residues. CDR3 nucleotide sequence: TGTGCCAGCAGACCAAGAGGACAGTCCCTCTATGGCTACACCTTC. Encoded protein: CASRPRGQSLYGYTF.

This clonotype is medium-sized in the sample. V gene TRBV20-1 combines with J gene TRBJ2-7, with D maybe TRBD1 (5 bases). The CDR3 consists of 18 residues. Germline assignment: CDR1 DFQATT and CDR2 SNEGSKA (reference sequence). With 3 bases removed from V and 1 base from J, the gap between germline ends came to 25 bases. The CDR3 DNA reads as TGCAGTGCTAGGGAGACAGTAGTGGCTTCAAAAGAATCCTACGAGCAGTACTTC. Protein: CSARETVVASKESYEQYF.

This clonotype is judged medium-sized. This chain uses TRBV2 with TRBJ1-6, with 7 bases that match TRBD1. Trimming at V came to 4 bases and at J to 5 bases, leaving 2 bases not matched to a gene. Germline lookup yields CDR1 SNHLY and CDR2 FYNNEI. This CDR3 contains 14 residues. The CDR3 reads CASSGGQNNSPLHF. Here the CDR3 DNA reads TGTGCCAGCAGTGGGGGACAGAATAATTCACCCCTCCACTTT.

This clonotype was counted between two and nine times. CDR3 bases: TGCGCCAGCAGCCAAGTCCGACAGCGCGGTACGCAGTATTTT. It codes for CASSQVRQRGTQYF. The chain couples TRBV4-1 to TRBJ2-3; maybe TRBD1 (5 bases). There are 14 residues in the CDR3. The ends were cut back, 1 base at V and 8 bases at J, with 13 bases in the middle. CDR1 MGHRA and CDR2 YSYEKL come from the germline V gene.